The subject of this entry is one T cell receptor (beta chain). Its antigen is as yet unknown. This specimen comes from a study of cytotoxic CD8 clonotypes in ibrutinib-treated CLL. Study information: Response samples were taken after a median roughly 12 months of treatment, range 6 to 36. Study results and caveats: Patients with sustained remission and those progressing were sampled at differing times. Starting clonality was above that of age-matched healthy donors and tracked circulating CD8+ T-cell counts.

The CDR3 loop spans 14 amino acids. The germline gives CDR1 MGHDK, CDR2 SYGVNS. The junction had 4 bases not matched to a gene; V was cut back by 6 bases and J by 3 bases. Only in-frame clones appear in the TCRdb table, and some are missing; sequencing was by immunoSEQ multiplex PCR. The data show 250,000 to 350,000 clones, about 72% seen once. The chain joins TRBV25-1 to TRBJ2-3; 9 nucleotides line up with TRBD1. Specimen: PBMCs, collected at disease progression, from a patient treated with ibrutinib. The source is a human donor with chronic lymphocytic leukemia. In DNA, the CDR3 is TGTGCCAGCAGCACGGGACAGGGAACAGATACGCAGTATTTT. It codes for CASSTGQGTDTQYF.